Each of the 28 T cell receptor beta chains below was sequenced from the same sample in a study of shared clonotypes between healthy human individuals. Positive CCR7 selection of CD45RO-negative cells yielded the naive CD8 cells, and terminally differentiated effector memory CD45RA+ cells were excluded. Repertoires were generated with immunoSEQ multiplex PCR, while TCRdb's copy carries only in-frame clones and drops some. The sample has about 650,000 clones, roughly 95% seen once; the top ten hold 0.11%. Sequenced input: naive CD8+ T cells sorted from blood. The receptor source for this set is a woman in her twenties or thirties in good health.

The V call is TRBV7-8, the J call TRBJ2-1; TRBD1 aligns across 7 bases. CDR3 size: 14 residues. The germline CDR1 and CDR2 sequences are SGHVS and FQNEAQ. The V gene end was trimmed by 1 base and the J gene end by 3 bases; junction bases not matched to a gene: 0. DNA for the CDR3: TGTGCCAGCAGCTTAGGGACAGGCTACAATGAGCAGTTCTTC. Its protein product is CASSLGTGYNEQFF.

The V gene is TRBV28, the J gene TRBJ1-1; TRBD1 aligns across 7 bases. CDR3 length equals 12 residues. CDR1 is MDHEN, CDR2 SYDVKM, per germline. V gave up 6 bases and J gave up 7 bases; unmatched junction bases: 5. The CDR3 is CASSPGQVEAFF. CDR3 sequence (DNA): TGTGCCAGCAGCCCCGGACAGGTTGAAGCTTTCTTT.

This sequence joins TRBV12-5 and TRBJ1-1; D possibly corresponds to TRBD1 (5 bases). The germline V gene has CDR1 LGHNT and CDR2 FRNRAP. The V gene lost 4 bases and the J gene lost 5 bases, with 14 bases spanning the gap. The CDR3 runs to 14 residues. CDR3 protein: CASGYDAEGTEAFF. The DNA for the CDR3 is TGTGCTAGTGGTTACGACGCCGAGGGGACTGAAGCTTTCTTT.

This chain connects TRBV11-2 to TRBJ2-5, with a tentative D call TRBD1 (5 bases). V was clipped by 5 bases and J by 4 bases, with 8 bases between them. Germline values: CDR1 SGHAT, CDR2 FQNNGV. This CDR3 region has 12 residues. CDR3 DNA: TGTGCCAGCAGCCCCAGGGCAGAGACCCAGTACTTC. Its protein is CASSPRAETQYF.

The chain links TRBV5-4 to TRBJ2-7; TRBD2 matches 9 bases. Germline V gene data show CDR1 as SGHNT and CDR2 as YYREEE (reference sequence). With 4 bases clipped from V and 3 bases from J, the junction kept 8 bases outside the gene matches. There are 15 residues in the CDR3. As DNA, the CDR3 is TGTGCCAGCAGCCCCGACAGCGGGAGGTACTACGAGCAGTACTTC. Protein: CASSPDSGRYYEQYF.

CDR3 nucleotides: TGTGCCAGCAGCTTAGAGGTGGACAGGAGCTCTGGAAACACCATATATTTT. This translates into CASSLEVDRSSGNTIYF. The chain uses TRBV13 and TRBJ1-3; 7 bases fit TRBD1. V shed 1 base, J shed 0 bases, and the junction held 6 bases outside the gene matches. Germline lookup yields CDR1 PRHDT and CDR2 FYEKMQ (reference sequence). The CDR3 loop spans 17 amino acids. Full variable domain (rest looked up from reference TRBV13 and TRBJ1-3): AAGVIQSPRHLIKEKRETATLKCYPIPRHDTVYWYQQGPGQDPQFLISFYEKMQSDKGSIPDRFSAQQFSDYHSELNMSSLELGDSALYFCASSLEVDRSSGNTIYFGEGSWLTVV.

Concerning this clone: The identical CDR3 is also encoded by other nucleotide sequences in the sample. This sequence joins TRBV11-2 and TRBJ2-1; D unclear. The germline V gene encodes CDR1 SGHAT and CDR2 FQNNGV. The CDR3 is made up of 13 amino acids. Trimming removed 1 base from V and 4 bases from J, with 5 bases in between. CDR3 bases: TGTGCCAGCAGCTTAGGGCCGTACAATGAGCAGTTCTTC. Protein product: CASSLGPYNEQFF.

This chain links TRBV27 with TRBJ1-2, with D tentatively TRBD1 (6 bases). V lost 5 bases and J lost 14, with 21 bases in between. This CDR3 is built from 13 residues. The germline gives CDR1 MNHEY, CDR2 SMNVEV (reference sequence). Here the CDR3 reads CASSPLGGWVGTF. The CDR3 DNA reads TGTGCCAGCAGTCCCCTTGGGGGCTGGGTCGGAACCTTC.

The chain joins TRBV28 to TRBJ2-7; D may be TRBD1 or TRBD2 (6 bases each). With 6 bases removed from V and 5 bases from J, the gap between germline ends came to 14 bases. Germline V gene data show CDR1 as MDHEN and CDR2 as SYDVKM. There are 13 residues in the CDR3. The CDR3 here is CASSKGGEDEQYF. For the CDR3, the DNA is TGTGCCAGCAGCAAGGGGGGTGAGGACGAGCAGTACTTC.

The chain carries TRBV19 and TRBJ2-4; D possibly uses TRBD1 or TRBD2 (5 bases each). The CDR3 sequence is 18 residues long. V lost 1 base and J 1 base, leaving 17 bases between the germline ends. Germline CDR1 is LNHDA and CDR2 is SQIVND (reference sequence). CDR3 region: CASSIGGTPSWAKNIQYF. Written as DNA, the CDR3 is TGTGCCAGTAGTATAGGAGGGACCCCCTCTTGGGCCAAAAACATTCAGTACTTC.

This rearrangement joins TRBV27 to TRBJ2-7; the D gene could be TRBD1 or TRBD2 (6 bases each). The V end was cut by 5 bases, the J end by 1 base, with 15 bases between. In germline, CDR1 is MNHEY, CDR2 SMNVEV (reference sequence). The CDR3 contains 15 residues. The CDR3 region is CASSLHGGRSYEQYF. The CDR3 nucleotides read TGTGCCAGCAGTCTCCACGGGGGCAGATCCTACGAGCAGTACTTC.

The chain recombines TRBV30 with TRBJ1-5, with D perhaps matching TRBD1 (5 bases). V gave up 0 bases and J gave up 9 bases, with 9 bases separating them. From germline, CDR1 is GTSNPN and CDR2 SVGIG (reference sequence). The CDR3 is 12 amino acids. This CDR3 is CAWSVLGGPQHF. The CDR3 nucleotides are TGTGCCTGGAGTGTATTGGGGGGGCCCCAGCATTTT.

The chain recombines TRBV7-8 with TRBJ2-5; 12 bases line up with TRBD2. CDR1 is SGHVS and CDR2 is FQNEAQ in the germline V gene. The CDR3 spans 14 residues. V dropped 6 bases and J dropped 5; count of bases not matched to a gene: 4. The chain's CDR3 is CASSSLAGGETQYF. CDR3 coding DNA: TGTGCCAGCAGTTCCCTAGCGGGAGGGGAGACCCAGTACTTC.

This chain uses TRBV28 with TRBJ2-7; 7 nucleotides line up with TRBD1. In germline, CDR1 is MDHEN, CDR2 SYDVKM. The CDR3 sequence is 11 residues long. With V trimmed by 10 bases and J by 2 bases, 2 bases remained unmatched. The CDR3 protein is CATGQAYEQYF. CDR3 coding DNA: TGTGCCACCGGACAGGCCTACGAGCAGTACTTC.

Of note for this clone: Other DNA sequences from this sample encode an identical CDR3 as well. This chain links TRBV27 with TRBJ2-1, with D unresolved. The CDR3 runs to 13 residues. The germline CDR1 and CDR2 sequences are MNHEY and SMNVEV (reference sequence). V shed 5 bases and J shed 3 bases, with 8 bases lying between them. For the CDR3, the DNA is TGTGCCAGCAGTCTCGGATACTACAATGAGCAGTTCTTC. Amino acids: CASSLGYYNEQFF.

This rearrangement joins TRBV7-8 to TRBJ2-1, with 7 bases matching TRBD1. The CDR3 has 16 residues. From germline, CDR1 is SGHVS and CDR2 FQNEAQ. Trimming removed 4 bases from V and 9 bases from J; junction bases left unmatched: 15. The CDR3 region has the DNA TGTGCCAGCAGCTCACCTAGGGACAGCCTCTTCGGTGAGCAGTTCTTC. This codes for CASSSPRDSLFGEQFF.

This clone was observed once. The chain recombines TRBV30 with TRBJ2-7; D might be TRBD1 (6 bases). This CDR3 has 14 amino acids. Germline V CDR1 and CDR2: GTSNPN, SVGIG (reference sequence). V was pared by 2 bases and J by 6 bases, with 17 bases between. The CDR3 is CAWSSQGHQAEQYF. The CDR3 bases are TGTGCCTGGAGTTCACAGGGTCACCAGGCCGAGCAGTACTTC.

The chain links TRBV10-1 to TRBJ2-7, with TRBD1 identical over 7 bases. Germline V lookup: CDR1 WNHNN, CDR2 SYGVQD (reference sequence). The CDR3 consists of 14 residues. The ends lost 4 bases at V and 2 bases at J; junction bases unmatched: 5. CDR3 sequence (DNA): TGCGCCAGCAGTGGATCCGGGACAGCCTACGAGCAGTACTTC. Translated, it gives CASSGSGTAYEQYF.

The chain employs TRBV30 and TRBJ2-5; D is undetermined. Trimming stripped 1 base from V and 3 bases from J, with 9 bases between. CDR1 GTSNPN and CDR2 SVGIG come from the germline V gene (reference sequence). The CDR3 has 13 amino acids. The CDR3: CAWSEDRKETQYF. Here the CDR3 DNA reads TGTGCCTGGAGTGAAGACCGTAAAGAGACCCAGTACTTC.

The V gene is TRBV6-1, the J gene TRBJ2-7, with a tentative D call TRBD1 (5 bases). The CDR3 is 14 amino acids. Germline loops: CDR1 MNHNS, CDR2 SASEGT. V was pared by 1 base and J by 3 bases, with 10 bases between. CDR3 in amino acids: CASSEGTPNYEQYF. CDR3 DNA: TGTGCCAGCAGTGAAGGGACACCGAACTACGAGCAGTACTTC.

V gene TRBV19 combines with J gene TRBJ1-3; 9 bases align to TRBD1. V shed 7 bases and J 4 bases; nucleotides not matched to a gene: 8. Germline V gene data show CDR1 as LNHDA and CDR2 as SQIVND (reference sequence). The CDR3 has 15 residues. The CDR3 protein is CASTHRTGVGNTIYF. As DNA, the CDR3 is TGTGCCAGTACCCACAGGACAGGGGTAGGAAACACCATATATTTT.

This clone showed up just a few times. V usage is TRBV7-9 and J usage is TRBJ1-3; TRBD1 aligns across 7 bases. The length of the CDR3 is 16 residues. V shed 4 bases and J 3 bases; nucleotides not matched to a gene: 9. Germline V gene lookup returns CDR1 SEHNR and CDR2 FQNEAQ (reference sequence). The CDR3 DNA sequence: TGTGCCAGCAGCTCCCAACCGACAGGGTTTGGAAACACCATATATTTT. It yields the protein CASSSQPTGFGNTIYF.

The rearrangement links TRBV5-1 to TRBJ2-7; D unresolved. The V gene lost 7 bases and the J gene lost 3 bases, with 14 bases spanning the gap. The CDR3 runs 13 residues. CDR1 SGHRS and CDR2 YFSETQ come from the germline V gene. CDR3 bases: TGCGCCAGCGCTTACTCACCCAGCTACGAGCAGTACTTC. It translates to CASAYSPSYEQYF.

This clone was detected only once. This chain links TRBV27 with TRBJ2-3; D unclear. The germline gives CDR1 MNHEY, CDR2 SMNVEV (reference sequence). This CDR3 is built from 18 residues. The V end was cut by 5 bases, the J end by 0 bases, with 21 bases between. CDR3 region: CASSPSPPAYSSTDTQYF. The CDR3, as DNA: TGTGCCAGCAGTCCGTCTCCACCCGCGTACAGCAGCACAGATACGCAGTATTTT.

Concerning this clone: The sample carries other DNA sequences with the same CDR3. This rearrangement joins TRBV4-1 to TRBJ2-7; TRBD1 agrees at 7 bases. V was clipped by 1 base and J by 2 bases; unmatched bases: 5. This CDR3 contains 15 residues. The germline V gene has CDR1 MGHRA and CDR2 YSYEKL. CDR3 nucleotide sequence: TGCGCCAGCAGCCAAGGTACAGGGGCCCCCTACGAGCAGTACTTC. Translating gives CASSQGTGAPYEQYF.

The rearrangement links TRBV7-8 to TRBJ2-1; no definite D call. Trimming shortened V by 0 bases and J by 7 bases, and 7 bases separated the two germline ends. This CDR3 is built from 13 residues. The germline V gene has CDR1 SGHVS and CDR2 FQNEAQ. CDR3 loop: CASSLAFVNEQFF. The CDR3 coding sequence is TGTGCCAGCAGCTTAGCGTTTGTAAATGAGCAGTTCTTC.

This sequence joins TRBV7-9 and TRBJ2-4, with D perhaps given as TRBD1 or TRBD2 (5 bases each). The CDR3 spans 14 residues. V was cut by 7 bases and J by 5 bases, with 15 bases left in between. From germline, CDR1 is SEHNR and CDR2 FQNEAQ (reference sequence). The CDR3 bases are TGTGCCAGCACCCGGGACGTTTCGGAAAACATTCAGTACTTC. It encodes CASTRDVSENIQYF.

This sequence joins TRBV9 and TRBJ1-1; D is unresolved. V lost 0 bases and J lost 1, with 10 bases in between. The CDR3 has 15 amino acids. Germline CDR1 and CDR2: SGDLS and YYNGEE. The CDR3 coding sequence is TGTGCCAGCAGCGTAGTTACCCACGAGAACACTGAAGCTTTCTTT. Its translation: CASSVVTHENTEAFF.